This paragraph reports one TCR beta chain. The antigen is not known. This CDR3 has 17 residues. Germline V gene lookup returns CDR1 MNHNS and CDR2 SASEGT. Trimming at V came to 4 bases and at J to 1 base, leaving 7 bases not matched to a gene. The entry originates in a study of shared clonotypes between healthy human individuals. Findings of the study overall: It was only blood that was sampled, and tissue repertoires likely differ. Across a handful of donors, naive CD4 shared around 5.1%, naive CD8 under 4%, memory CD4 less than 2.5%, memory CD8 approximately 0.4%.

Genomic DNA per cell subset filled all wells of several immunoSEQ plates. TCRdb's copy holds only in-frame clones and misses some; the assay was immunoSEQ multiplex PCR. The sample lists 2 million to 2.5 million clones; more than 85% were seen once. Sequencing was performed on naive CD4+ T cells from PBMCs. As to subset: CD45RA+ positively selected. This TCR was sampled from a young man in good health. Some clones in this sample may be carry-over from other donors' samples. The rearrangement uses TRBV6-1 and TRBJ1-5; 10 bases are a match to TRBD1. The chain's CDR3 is CASSGRTGGTSNQPQHF. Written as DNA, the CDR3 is TGTGCCAGCAGTGGGCGGACAGGGGGGACGAGCAATCAGCCCCAGCATTTT.